The rows below give T cell receptor beta chains drawn from one sample of a study of blood T cell repertoires in COVID-19. Assay: immunoSEQ multiplex PCR; the TCRdb copy retains only in-frame clones and omits some. Here the sample spans a few hundred thousand clones, around 92% being singletons. Sequencing was done on a sample of PBMCs or T cells enriched from blood (not recorded which). The receptors here all came from a woman aged 25 to 39 who had recovered from COVID-19. Both conserved end residues are part of each CDR3. D genes are given only for firm matches. Size tells how often a clone was seen (once, few, many) or the class of an expanded clone, and some rows leave it out.

>-|TRBD1|TRBV3-1/TRBV3-2|TRBJ2-5
CASSRPQGLRYETQYF
TGTGCCAGCAGCCGCCCACAGGGGTTGAGGTACGAGACCCAGTACTTC
>-|TRBD1|TRBV7-2|TRBJ2-7
CASSPQGSSYEQYF
TGTGCCAGCAGCCCACAGGGGAGCTCCTACGAGCAGTACTTC
>-|TRBD2|TRBV5-1|TRBJ2-3
CASSLTSGSTDTQYF
TGCGCCAGCAGCTTGACTAGCGGGAGCACAGATACGCAGTATTTT
>-|-|TRBV7-2|TRBJ1-6
CASSFWEVPNSPLHF
TGTGCCAGCAGCTTTTGGGAGGTCCCCAATTCACCCCTCCACTTT
>-|-|TRBV4-1|TRBJ2-7
CASSQVGGVPSYEQYF
TGCGCCAGCAGCCAAGTAGGGGGGGTCCCATCCTACGAGCAGTACTTC
>-|TRBD2|TRBV7-2|TRBJ2-5
CASGHWGEGRRVTQYF
TGTGCCAGCGGGCATTGGGGGGAGGGTCGGAGGGTGACCCAGTACTTC
>-|TRBD1|TRBV10-3|TRBJ2-5
CAISELEGTAQETQYF
TGTGCCATCAGTGAGTTAGAGGGGACAGCCCAAGAGACCCAGTACTTC
>-|TRBD2|TRBV7-9|TRBJ2-7
CASSSLGLAGVYEQYF
TGTGCCAGCAGCTCCCTCGGACTAGCGGGTGTGTACGAGCAGTACTTC
>once|-|TRBV24-1|TRBJ2-5
CATSDPTLGGQETQYF
TGTGCCACCAGTGATCCGACCCTAGGGGGCCAAGAGACCCAGTACTTC
>-|TRBD2|TRBV27|TRBJ2-5
CASSLYPGGKQETQYF
TGTGCCAGCAGTTTATATCCGGGGGGTAAACAAGAGACCCAGTACTTC
>-|TRBD1|TRBV2|TRBJ1-4
CASSGGQGYEKLFF
TGTGCCAGCAGCGGTGGACAGGGGTATGAAAAACTGTTTTTT
>-|TRBD1|TRBV30|TRBJ1-5
CAWSGQGLGQPQHF
TGTGCCTGGAGCGGACAGGGGTTGGGTCAGCCCCAGCATTTT
>-|-|TRBV19|TRBJ2-7
CASSWDISYEQYF
TGTGCCAGTAGTTGGGACATCTCCTACGAGCAGTACTTC
>-|-|TRBV10-3|TRBJ1-1
CAISPAGANTEAFF
TGTGCCATCAGTCCTGCAGGCGCTAACACTGAAGCTTTCTTT
>-|-|TRBV7-9|TRBJ1-1
CASSLGWRGLTERTEAFF
TGTGCCAGCAGCTTAGGCTGGCGAGGTCTAACGGAGAGGACTGAAGCTTTCTTT
>few|-|TRBV7-2|TRBJ2-7
CASSLGSGRFSYEQYF
TGTGCCAGCAGCTTAGGGTCCGGCAGGTTCTCCTACGAGCAGTACTTC
>-|TRBD1|TRBV10-3|TRBJ1-2
CAISEFGTGDRGYTF
TGTGCCATCAGTGAGTTCGGGACAGGGGATCGTGGCTACACCTTC
>-|TRBD2|TRBV7-9|TRBJ2-7
CASSATSGWGRDEQYF
TGTGCCAGCAGCGCCACCTCAGGGTGGGGGAGGGACGAGCAGTACTTC
>-|TRBD1|TRBV18|TRBJ1-1
CASSPKAGGGPMAEAFF
TGTGCCAGCTCCCCCAAGGCAGGGGGCGGCCCGATGGCTGAAGCTTTCTTT
>-|TRBD2|TRBV9|TRBJ2-3
CASSRAQTSRTDTQYF
TGTGCCAGCAGCAGGGCCCAGACTAGCCGCACAGATACGCAGTATTTT
>-|-|TRBV6-7|TRBJ1-6
CASSYSLRGVYNSPLHF
TGTGCCAGCAGTTACAGCCTACGGGGGGTCTATAATTCACCCCTCCACTTT
>-|TRBD1|TRBV6-5|TRBJ1-6
CAGDRGVNSPLHF
TGTGCCGGAGACAGGGGTGTAAATTCACCCCTCCACTTT
>-|-|TRBV5-6|TRBJ1-1
CASSLAGRGPDTEAFF
TGTGCCAGCAGCTTGGCCGGCAGGGGTCCGGACACTGAAGCTTTCTTT
>-|TRBD2|TRBV7-9|TRBJ2-3
CASSYGLAGKWDTQYF
TGTGCCAGCAGCTATGGACTAGCGGGGAAGTGGGATACGCAGTATTTT
>-|-|TRBV9|TRBJ1-3
CASSVVPTGGNTIYF
TGTGCCAGCAGCGTAGTCCCGACAGGTGGAAACACCATATATTTT
>-|TRBD2|TRBV9|TRBJ2-3
CASSVGPAGGVDTQYF
TGTGCCAGCAGCGTAGGGCCAGCGGGAGGCGTAGATACGCAGTATTTT
>-|-|TRBV30|TRBJ1-1
CAWLEEAEAFF
TGTGCCTGGCTCGAGGAGGCTGAAGCTTTCTTT
>once|-|TRBV29-1|TRBJ2-5
CSAFLGGETQYF
TGCAGCGCCTTCCTAGGGGGAGAGACCCAGTACTTC
>-|TRBD1|TRBV27|TRBJ2-5
CASSTRGRPGETQYF
TGTGCCAGCAGTACCAGGGGGCGCCCCGGGGAGACCCAGTACTTC
>-|TRBD2|TRBV4-2|TRBJ2-3
CASSQEWLAGDSTDTQYF
TGTGCCAGCAGCCAAGAATGGCTAGCGGGGGATAGCACAGATACGCAGTATTTT
>-|-|TRBV5-6|TRBJ2-5
CASSLLGSGVKETQYF
TGTGCCAGCAGCTTGCTGGGATCAGGGGTCAAAGAGACCCAGTACTTC
>-|TRBD1|TRBV28|TRBJ2-7
CASSSLRMTGRIGEQYF
TGTGCCAGCAGTTCCCTCCGGATGACAGGGCGGATCGGGGAGCAGTACTTC
>-|TRBD1|TRBV5-1|TRBJ2-7
CASSLGQGIEQYF
TGCGCCAGCAGCTTGGGACAGGGGATCGAGCAGTACTTC
>-|-|TRBV7-9|TRBJ2-1
CASRSSEYEQFF
TGTGCCAGCAGATCAAGCGAGTATGAGCAGTTCTTC
>few|-|TRBV14|TRBJ2-2
CASSQVPNSLITGELFF
TGTGCCAGCAGCCAAGTCCCGAACAGCCTCATCACCGGGGAGCTGTTTTTT
>-|-|TRBV28|TRBJ2-7
CASSPPQDSYEQYF
TGTGCCAGCAGCCCCCCCCAGGATTCCTACGAGCAGTACTTC
>few|TRBD1|TRBV27|TRBJ1-5
CASSWTGTADQPQHF
TGTGCCAGCAGTTGGACCGGGACAGCTGATCAGCCCCAGCATTTT
>-|-|TRBV28|TRBJ2-7
CASSFPQASGYEQYF
TGTGCCAGCAGTTTCCCTCAGGCTTCAGGGTACGAGCAGTACTTC
>-|-|TRBV3-1/TRBV3-2|TRBJ1-1
CASSQGVGAFF
TGTGCCAGCAGCCAAGGAGTCGGAGCTTTCTTT
>-|-|TRBV19|TRBJ2-1
CASSIGLNNEQFF
TGTGCCAGTAGTATAGGACTAAACAATGAGCAGTTCTTC
>once|-|TRBV6-4|TRBJ1-5
CASSVSGEQPQHF
TGTGCCAGCAGTGTATCGGGGGAACAGCCCCAGCATTTT